This T cell receptor (beta chain) was identified in a study of cytomegalovirus exposure and HLA in healthy donors. The PCR used 60 Vbeta and 13 Jbeta primers. The repertoire was sequenced with immunoSEQ multiplex PCR; TCRdb's copy has only in-frame clones and lacks some. The table has 120,000 to 150,000 clones, over 75% seen once. The sample consisted of PBMCs. The receptor's source is a man aged 25 to 45 in good health and CMV-seronegative.

CDR3: CASSDPGYQETQYF. DNA for the CDR3: TGTGCCAGCAGTGATCCGGGTTACCAAGAGACCCAGTACTTC. This chain uses TRBV25-1 with TRBJ2-5; no clear D gene. V shed 3 bases and J shed 0 bases, with 8 bases lying between them. Germline V gene lookup returns CDR1 MGHDK and CDR2 SYGVNS. This CDR3 region has 14 residues.